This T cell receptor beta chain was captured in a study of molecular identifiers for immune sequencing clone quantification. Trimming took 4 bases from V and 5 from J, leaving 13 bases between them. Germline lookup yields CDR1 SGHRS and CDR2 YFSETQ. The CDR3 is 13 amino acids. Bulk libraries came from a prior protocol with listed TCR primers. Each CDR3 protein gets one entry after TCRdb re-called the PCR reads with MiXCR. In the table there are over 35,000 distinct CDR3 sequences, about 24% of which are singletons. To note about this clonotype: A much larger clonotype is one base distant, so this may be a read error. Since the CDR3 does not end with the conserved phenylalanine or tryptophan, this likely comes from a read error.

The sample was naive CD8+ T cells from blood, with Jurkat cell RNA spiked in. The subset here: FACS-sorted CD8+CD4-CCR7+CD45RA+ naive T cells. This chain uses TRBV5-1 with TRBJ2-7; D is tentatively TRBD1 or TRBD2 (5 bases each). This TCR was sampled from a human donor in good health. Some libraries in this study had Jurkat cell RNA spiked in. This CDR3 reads CASSAERGNEQYS. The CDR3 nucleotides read TGCGCCAGCAGCGCGGAGAGGGGAAACGAGCAGTACTCC.